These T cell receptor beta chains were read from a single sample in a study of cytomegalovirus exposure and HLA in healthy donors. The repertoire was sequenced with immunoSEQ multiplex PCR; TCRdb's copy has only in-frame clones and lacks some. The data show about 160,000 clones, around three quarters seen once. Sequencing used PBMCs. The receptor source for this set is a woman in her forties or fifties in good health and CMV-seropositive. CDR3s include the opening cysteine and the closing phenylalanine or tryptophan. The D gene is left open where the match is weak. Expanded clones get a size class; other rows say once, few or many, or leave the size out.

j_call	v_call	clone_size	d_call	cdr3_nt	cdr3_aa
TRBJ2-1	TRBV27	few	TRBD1	TGTGCCACCAGTTCACCAGGGGGCAATTTCTACAATGAGCAGTTCTTC	CATSSPGGNFYNEQFF
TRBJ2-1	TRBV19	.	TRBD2	TGTGCCAGTAGTATAGGGGGACTAGCCTACCGCAATGAGCAGTTCTTC	CASSIGGLAYRNEQFF
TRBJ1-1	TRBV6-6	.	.	TGTGCCAGCAGACCGGGGGGAGGCACTGAAGCTTTCTTT	CASRPGGGTEAFF
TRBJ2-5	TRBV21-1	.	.	TGTGCCAGCAGCGGTACAACAGGACTAGCGGGAAGAGAGACCCAGTACTTC	CASSGTTGLAGRETQYF
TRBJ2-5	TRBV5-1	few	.	TGCGCCAGCAGCTCTAGCCCCGGAGAGACCCAGTACTTC	CASSSSPGETQYF
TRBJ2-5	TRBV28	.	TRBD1	TGTGCCAGCAGCAGACAGGGCGGAGCAGAGACCCAGTACTTC	CASSRQGGAETQYF
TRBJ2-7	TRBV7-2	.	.	TGTGCCAGCAGCTGGCAGACCTACGAGCAGTACTTC	CASSWQTYEQYF
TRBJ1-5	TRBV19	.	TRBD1	TGTGCCAGTAGGACGGACAGGGGGGGGGATCAGCCCCAGCATTTT	CASRTDRGGDQPQHF
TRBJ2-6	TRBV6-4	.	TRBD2	TGTGCCAGCAGTGAGAGCGGGGGGGTTGGGGCCAACGCCCTGACTTTC	CASSESGGVGANALTF
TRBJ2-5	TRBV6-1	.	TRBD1	TGTGCCAGCTTTACACCGGGACAGGAAGAGACCCAGTACTTC	CASFTPGQEETQYF
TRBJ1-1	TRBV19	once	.	TGTGCCAGTAGTATAGCCTTAATGAACACTGAAGCTTTCTTT	CASSIALMNTEAFF
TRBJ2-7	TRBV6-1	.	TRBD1	TGTGCCAGCAGGACCGGGACAGTCTACGAGCAGTACTTC	CASRTGTVYEQYF
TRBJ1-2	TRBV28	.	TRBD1	TGTGCCAGCAGTTTAAAGATCCCCACAGGGGGCGATGGCTACACCTTC	CASSLKIPTGGDGYTF
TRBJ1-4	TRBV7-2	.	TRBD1	TGTGCCACATCCCAGGGGGACACAACTAATGAAAAACTGTTTTTT	CATSQGDTTNEKLFF
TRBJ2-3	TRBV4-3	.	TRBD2	TGCGCCAGCAGCCAAGATAGCGGGGGGGCGAGTAGCACAGATACGCAGTATTTT	CASSQDSGGASSTDTQYF
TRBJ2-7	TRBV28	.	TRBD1	TGTGCCAGCACAGGGACAGGCCTCTACGAGCAGTACTTC	CASTGTGLYEQYF
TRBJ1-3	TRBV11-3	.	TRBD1	TGTGCCAGCAGCTCAGACAGGGGGAAACACTTCTCTGGAAACACCATATATTTT	CASSSDRGKHFSGNTIYF
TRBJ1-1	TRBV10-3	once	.	TGTGCCATCAGTGAGTCCGGGGGTTACACTGAAGCTTTCTTT	CAISESGGYTEAFF
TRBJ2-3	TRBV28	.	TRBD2	TGTGCCAGCAGTTTCGGGACTAGCGGAGACAACCGTCGAGATACGCAGTATTTT	CASSFGTSGDNRRDTQYF
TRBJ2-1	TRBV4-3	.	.	TGCGCCAGCAGCCAAGCCTGGCGAGGGGGTATACAGTTCTTC	CASSQAWRGGIQFF
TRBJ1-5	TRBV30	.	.	TGTGCCTGGAGTCCAGATAGCAATCAGCCCCAGCATTTT	CAWSPDSNQPQHF
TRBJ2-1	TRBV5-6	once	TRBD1	TGTGCCAGCAGCCTCATACAGGGGTCTGAGCAGTTCTTC	CASSLIQGSEQFF
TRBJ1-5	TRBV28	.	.	TGTGCCAGCATTACAGGGAACGGGGGGGATCAGCCCCAGCATTTT	CASITGNGGDQPQHF
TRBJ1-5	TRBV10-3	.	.	TGTGCCATCAGTGGGACCCCCTCGGGGGGACGCAATCAGCCCCAGCATTTT	CAISGTPSGGRNQPQHF
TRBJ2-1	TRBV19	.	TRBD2	TGTGCCAGTAACGATAGCGGGAATGAGCAGTTCTTC	CASNDSGNEQFF
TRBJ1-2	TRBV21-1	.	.	TGTGCCAGTCCAAAGGAAAGTGGAGACTATGGCTACACCTTC	CASPKESGDYGYTF
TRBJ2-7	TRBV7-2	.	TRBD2	TGTGCCAGCAGCTGGGCGGGAGGAGAGCAGTACTTC	CASSWAGGEQYF
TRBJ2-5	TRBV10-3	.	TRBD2	TGTGCCATCAGTGATGCGGGGGGCGCCAGCGAGACCCAGTACTTC	CAISDAGGASETQYF
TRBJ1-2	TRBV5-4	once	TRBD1	TGTGCCAGCAGGTATCAGGGGGAAATTAACTATGGCTACACCTTC	CASRYQGEINYGYTF
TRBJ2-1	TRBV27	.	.	TGTGCCAGCAGTTCAATCCCCAATGAGCAGTTCTTC	CASSSIPNEQFF
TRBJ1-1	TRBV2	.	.	TGTGCCAGCAGCCCCCGGGGGAACACTGAAGCTTTCTTT	CASSPRGNTEAFF
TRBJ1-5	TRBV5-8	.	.	TGTGCCAGCAGCTTGGGGACACTGAGCAATCAGCCCCAGCATTTT	CASSLGTLSNQPQHF
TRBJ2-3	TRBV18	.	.	TGTGCCAGCTCATCCCTAAACACAGATACGCAGTATTTT	CASSSLNTDTQYF
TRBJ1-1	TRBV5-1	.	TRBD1	TGCGCCAGCAGCCTGCTCCCGACAGGGAATATTGAAGCTTTCTTT	CASSLLPTGNIEAFF
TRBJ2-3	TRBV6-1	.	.	TGTGCCAGCAGTGTAAATGTACGGGGAGATACGCAGTATTTT	CASSVNVRGDTQYF